These 26 T cell receptor beta chains share one sample of origin, sequenced in a study of T cells after yellow fever vaccination. Each CDR3 protein is one row after TCRdb ran MiXCR on the 5' RACE reads. The table records some 240,000 distinct CDR3 sequences, 3.6% of them present only once. The material was PBMCs, obtained 15 days after the yellow fever booster vaccination. The receptors derive from a man in his late teens or twenties who received the YFV17D yellow fever vaccine.

This clonotype was seen repeatedly, ten times or more. For the CDR3, the DNA is TGTGCCAGCAGTTACTCTACCGGGACTTATAAGTCGCGGGACGAGCAGTACTTC. As protein: CASSYSTGTYKSRDEQYF. The chain has TRBV6-6 and TRBJ2-7; tentatively, D is TRBD2 (6 bases). The length of the CDR3 is 18 residues. V lost 0 bases and J lost 5, with 23 bases in between. Germline lookup yields CDR1 MNHNY and CDR2 SVGAGI (reference sequence).

The chain links TRBV24-1 to TRBJ1-1; D may be TRBD1 (5 bases). This CDR3 comprises 14 residues. CDR1 is KGHDR, CDR2 SFDVKD, per germline. V lost 5 bases, J lost 4 bases, and 13 bases lay in between. Written as DNA, the CDR3 is TGTGCCACCAGTGGCCCAGGGACGGGCACTGAAGCTTTCTTT. Translating it yields CATSGPGTGTEAFF.

This clonotype was seen repeatedly, ten times or more. The J gene is TRBJ2-2, the V gene TRBV7-2; D may be TRBD1 (6 bases). Trimming pared 5 bases from V and 5 bases from J, leaving 15 bases between. This CDR3 is 15 amino acids long. CDR1 SGHTA and CDR2 FQGNSA come from the germline V gene. The CDR3 coding sequence is TGTGCCAGCAGCCGGCAGTGGGGGCGGACCGGGGAGCTGTTTTTT. Its protein is CASSRQWGRTGELFF.

This clonotype was picked up many times. The chain combines TRBV7-9 with TRBJ1-1, with D uncertain. With 3 bases removed from V and 1 base from J, the gap between germline ends came to 6 bases. The germline CDR1 and CDR2 sequences are SEHNR and FQNEAQ (reference sequence). CDR3 length equals 13 residues. Here the CDR3 reads CASSFEANTEAFF. CDR3 nucleotide sequence: TGTGCCAGCAGCTTCGAGGCGAACACTGAAGCTTTCTTT.

This clonotype has ten or more counts. The V gene is TRBV7-6, the J gene TRBJ2-2; D unclear. V was trimmed by 0 bases and J by 4 bases, leaving 9 bases between them. Germline V gene lookup returns CDR1 SGHVS and CDR2 FNYEAQ. The length of the CDR3 is 15 residues. CDR3 bases: TGTGCCAGCAGCTTAGCGGGTGGCAGCACCGGGGAGCTGTTTTTT. Protein sequence: CASSLAGGSTGELFF.

A few counts support this clonotype. This sequence joins TRBV4-1 and TRBJ2-5, with a tentative D call TRBD2 (6 bases). V was shortened by 4 bases and J by 2 bases, with 17 bases between the two germline ends. The CDR3 length is 16 residues. Germline V gene sequence: CDR1 MGHRA, CDR2 YSYEKL. CDR3 DNA sequence: TGCGCCAGCAGCCTGACTAGAGAGGGCTGGCAAGAGACCCAGTACTTC. Amino acid sequence: CASSLTREGWQETQYF.

This clonotype appeared a few times. The chain carries TRBV29-1 and TRBJ1-3; no firm D call. V dropped 3 bases and J dropped 4 bases, with 13 bases sitting between them. Germline V gene lookup returns CDR1 SQVTM and CDR2 ANQGSEA. CDR3 length: 14 residues. The CDR3 DNA follows: TGCAGCGTTGAGAGTTGGCCGGGGGGAAACACCATATATTTT. It specifies CSVESWPGGNTIYF.

This clonotype was seen at least ten times. The V call is TRBV7-2, the J call TRBJ1-1, with 7 bases that match TRBD1. Germline CDR1 and CDR2: SGHTA and FQGNSA. This CDR3 has 13 residues. The V gene end was trimmed by 2 bases and the J gene end by 7 bases; junction bases not matched to a gene: 4. CDR3 sequence (DNA): TGTGCCAGCAGCTTAACTCAGGGGGGTGAAGCTTTCTTT. This encodes CASSLTQGGEAFF. Looking up the rest from reference TRBV7-2 and TRBJ1-1 gives the full variable domain: GAGVSQSPSNKVTEKGKDVELRCDPISGHTALYWYRQSLGQGLEFLIYFQGNSAPDKSGLPSDRFSAERTGGSVSTLTIQRTQQEDSAVYLCASSLTQGGEAFFGQGTRLTVV.

This clonotype was counted ten times or more. This chain links TRBV6-5 with TRBJ2-5, with D perhaps matching TRBD2 (6 bases). Germline V gives CDR1 MNHEY, CDR2 SVGAGI. The CDR3 runs to 15 residues. V dropped 2 bases and J dropped 4 bases, with 14 bases sitting between them. For the CDR3, the DNA is TGTGCCAGCAGTTACCTTGGAGGAGGGCGAGAGACCCAGTACTTC. Its protein is CASSYLGGGRETQYF.

This clonotype was counted many times. J is TRBJ2-3 and V is TRBV4-3; weak D call: TRBD2 (6 bases). Trimming removed 0 bases from V and 0 bases from J, with 13 bases in between. Germline V lookup: CDR1 LGHNA, CDR2 YSLEER. The CDR3 consists of 17 residues. For the CDR3, the DNA is TGCGCCAGCAGCCAAGATATAGGGACTTCAAGCACAGATACGCAGTATTTT. As protein: CASSQDIGTSSTDTQYF.

The chain couples TRBV7-2 to TRBJ2-7, with D perhaps TRBD1 or TRBD2 (5 bases each). Deletions cut 5 bases from V and 1 base from J, with 21 bases between. The germline gives CDR1 SGHTA, CDR2 FQGNSA. The CDR3 runs to 17 residues. CDR3 DNA sequence: TGTGCCAGCAGCGATACCCTGAGCCGGGGCAATTCCTACGAGCAGTACGTC. Protein product: CASSDTLSRGNSYEQYV.

This clonotype was observed a handful of times. This chain connects TRBV12-3 or TRBV12-4 to TRBJ2-5; 7 positions match TRBD1. J lost 5 bases, V lost 2 bases, and 14 bases had no gene match. This CDR3 has 17 residues. CDR3 DNA sequence: TGTGCCAGCAGTTTAAGCGGCTTAGGGGGCGCAGAGGAGACCCAGTACTTC. This gives the protein CASSLSGLGGAEETQYF.

This clonotype was seen at least ten times. V is TRBV20-1 and J is TRBJ1-1; D is possibly TRBD1 (5 bases). Trimming shortened V by 4 bases and J by 8 bases, and 8 bases separated the two germline ends. The CDR3 sequence is 10 residues long. CDR1 is DFQATT, CDR2 SNEGSKA, per germline (reference sequence). CDR3 nucleotides: TGCAGTGCTATCAGGACAGAAGCTTTCTTT. Translated: CSAIRTEAFF.

At least ten counts were recorded for this clonotype. The chain is built from TRBV2 and TRBJ1-6; D uncertain. Trimming removed 9 bases from V and 7 bases from J, with 10 bases in between. There are 12 residues in the CDR3. The germline V gene has CDR1 SNHLY and CDR2 FYNNEI. The CDR3 region is CASFTGNSPLHF. CDR3 DNA: TGTGCCAGTTTTACGGGGAATTCACCCCTCCACTTT. The complete variable domain, with remaining parts taken from reference TRBV2 and TRBJ1-6, reads EPEVTQTPSHQVTQMGQEVILRCVPISNHLYFYWYRQILGQKVEFLVSFYNNEISEKSEIFDDQFSVERPDGSNFTLKIRSTKLEDSAMYFCASFTGNSPLHFGNGTRLTVT.

The table lists this clonotype with many counts. The chain uses TRBV28 and TRBJ2-2, with D possibly TRBD2 on 5 matching bases. The germline V gene has CDR1 MDHEN and CDR2 SYDVKM. The CDR3 is 15 residues long. V was shortened by 2 bases and J by 5 bases, with 12 bases between the two germline ends. CDR3 loop: CASSLPAPGTGELFF. CDR3 in DNA: TGTGCCAGCAGTTTACCAGCCCCGGGGACCGGGGAGCTGTTTTTT.

This clonotype has at least ten counts. V gene TRBV5-6 combines with J gene TRBJ2-7; D gene uncertain. There are 13 residues in the CDR3. Germline assignment: CDR1 SGHDT and CDR2 YYEEEE. The V end was cut by 3 bases, the J end by 11 bases, with 18 bases between. The CDR3: CASSSGRRSSEYF. The CDR3 DNA sequence: TGTGCCAGCAGCTCCGGCCGTCGGTCCTCGGAGTACTTC.

This clonotype was picked up a small number of times. The chain couples TRBV4-1 to TRBJ1-1; unclear D gene. CDR1 MGHRA and CDR2 YSYEKL come from the germline V gene. The V end was cut by 4 bases, the J end by 3 bases, with 15 bases between. The CDR3 is 15 amino acids. The CDR3 spells CASSLDPSGYTEAFF. In nucleotides, the CDR3 is TGCGCCAGCAGCCTAGACCCCTCGGGGTACACTGAAGCTTTCTTT.

This clonotype came up many times. The CDR3 spells CASNLGGAKNIQYF. The CDR3 bases are TGTGCCAGCAACCTGGGGGGAGCCAAAAACATTCAGTACTTC. The rearrangement uses TRBV28 and TRBJ2-4; tentative D call: TRBD2 (6 bases). Germline V gives CDR1 MDHEN, CDR2 SYDVKM. Trimming removed 7 bases from V and 0 bases from J, with 10 bases in between. The CDR3 sequence is 14 residues long.

This chain links TRBV10-2 with TRBJ1-4, with TRBD1 as a possible D gene (5 bases). This CDR3 spans 14 amino acids. Germline CDR1 reads WSHSY; CDR2 reads SAAADI. Trimming pared 6 bases from V and 10 bases from J, leaving 18 bases between. CDR3 DNA sequence: TGCGCCAGCAGCCCTACGGGGGGACCGGGAAAACTGTTTTTT. This codes for CASSPTGGPGKLFF.

The table lists this clonotype with many counts. This sequence joins TRBV10-3 and TRBJ1-6; 8 bases align to TRBD1. Trimming took 2 bases from V and 12 from J; bases not matched to a gene: 6. Per the germline V gene, CDR1 is ENHRY and CDR2 is SYGVKD. The CDR3 covers 14 residues. CDR3 sequence (DNA): TGTGCCATCAGTGAGATTCTGACAGGGGTACCCCTCCACTTT. Residues: CAISEILTGVPLHF.

The genes are TRBV28 and TRBJ1-5; TRBD1 matches 8 bases. Germline V gives CDR1 MDHEN, CDR2 SYDVKM. The CDR3 covers 13 residues. Trimming at V came to 9 bases and at J to 3 bases, leaving 4 bases not matched to a gene. This CDR3 is CASTTGVNQPQHF. DNA of the CDR3: TGTGCCAGTACGACAGGGGTCAATCAGCCCCAGCATTTT.

The table lists this clonotype with many counts. V and J are TRBV27 and TRBJ1-6; D is unclear. Looked up from germline, CDR1 is MNHEY and CDR2 is SMNVEV (reference sequence). This CDR3 is 16 amino acids long. V lost 7 bases and J lost 4, with 17 bases in between. DNA of the CDR3: TGTGCCAGCACCCATGGGAGACCCCCTTATAATTCACCCCTCCACTTT. The encoded protein is CASTHGRPPYNSPLHF.

The table lists this clonotype with many counts. This chain uses TRBV3-1 with TRBJ2-7; no definite D call. The germline V gene encodes CDR1 LGHDT and CDR2 YNNKEL (reference sequence). The CDR3 runs to 15 residues. Trimming removed 2 bases at V and 6 bases at J, with 17 bases between. The CDR3 reads CASSQRATTFAEQYF. The CDR3 nucleotides read TGTGCCAGCAGCCAAAGGGCCACTACCTTCGCCGAGCAGTACTTC.

The chain couples TRBV5-1 to TRBJ1-2; D unclear. V lost 0 bases, J lost 8 bases, and 14 bases lay in between. This CDR3 has 14 amino acids. The germline V gene has CDR1 SGHRS and CDR2 YFSETQ. The CDR3 reads CASSLAVSFSGYTF. The DNA for the CDR3 is TGCGCCAGCAGCTTGGCCGTCAGTTTCTCGGGCTACACCTTC.

This clonotype was observed many times. The rearrangement joins TRBV3-1 to TRBJ2-5; D is possibly TRBD2 (5 bases). Trimming shortened V by 4 bases and J by 2 bases, and 14 bases separated the two germline ends. The CDR3 contains 15 residues. Germline V gene sequence: CDR1 LGHDT, CDR2 YNNKEL (reference sequence). CDR3 amino acids: CASSRMAGGQETQYF. The CDR3 nucleotides are TGTGCCAGCAGCCGAATGGCCGGAGGTCAAGAGACCCAGTACTTC.

This clonotype appeared many times. The V and J genes are TRBV20-1 and TRBJ2-6; D unresolved. Per the germline V gene, CDR1 is DFQATT and CDR2 is SNEGSKA (reference sequence). There are 14 residues in the CDR3. Trimming took 0 bases from V and 4 from J, leaving 7 bases between them. The CDR3 loop reads CSAREGSGANVLTF. CDR3 nucleotide sequence: TGCAGTGCTAGAGAAGGGTCCGGGGCCAACGTCCTGACTTTC.